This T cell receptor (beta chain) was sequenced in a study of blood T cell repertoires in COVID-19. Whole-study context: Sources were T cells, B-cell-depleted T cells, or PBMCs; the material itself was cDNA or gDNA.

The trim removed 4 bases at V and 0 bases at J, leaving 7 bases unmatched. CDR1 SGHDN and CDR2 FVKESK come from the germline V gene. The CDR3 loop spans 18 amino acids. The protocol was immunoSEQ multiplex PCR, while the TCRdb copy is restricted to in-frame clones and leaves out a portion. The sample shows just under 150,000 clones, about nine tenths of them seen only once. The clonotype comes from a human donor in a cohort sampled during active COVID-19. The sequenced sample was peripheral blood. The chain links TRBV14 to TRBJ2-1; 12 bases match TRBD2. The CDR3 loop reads CASSPGTSGWYSYNEQFF. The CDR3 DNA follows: TGTGCCAGCAGCCCCGGGACTAGCGGGTGGTACTCCTACAATGAGCAGTTCTTC.